What follows describes a single T cell receptor beta chain. Antigen unknown. V gave up 0 bases and J gave up 11 bases, with 13 bases separating them. Germline V lookup: CDR1 MNHEY, CDR2 SMNVEV (reference sequence). CDR3 size: 13 residues. The data were obtained in a study of T cell responses to AZD1222 COVID-19 vaccine. Whole-study results and caveats: Two AZD1222 administrations were followed by greater Spike-specific TCR breadth and depth. Samples come after the peak T cell response, not at day 14. Researchers report vaccine-associated CD4 TCRs spanning spike, with dominance at 160-218 and 743-854.

The protocol was immunoSEQ multiplex PCR, while the TCRdb copy is restricted to in-frame clones and leaves out a portion. The profile shows tens of thousands of clones, about 89% of them singletons. This material consisted of peripheral blood, taken 28 days after the second dose of the MenACWY control vaccine. The chain carries TRBV27 and TRBJ1-1; D is perhaps TRBD1 (5 bases). The sequence derives from an adult who received the MenACWY meningococcal vaccine as a control. The CDR3 DNA follows: TGTGCCAGCAGTTTATCGGGGGGGATGGGGGCTTTCTTT. As protein: CASSLSGGMGAFF.